This TCR beta chain derives from a study of T cells after posttransplantation cyclophosphamide. Methotrexate plus calcineurin inhibitor accompanied controls' myeloablative marrow transplants; sampling was 1 year later. The table lists this clone with a few counts. Produced via immunoSEQ multiplex PCR; TCRdb's table is partial and in-frame only. This table has 7,500 to 10,000 clones, roughly 90% appearing once. J lost 3 bases, V lost 2 bases, and 10 bases had no gene match. Germline values: CDR1 MGHRA, CDR2 YSYEKL. CDR3 size: 16 residues. Specimen: PBMCs, collected roughly 460 days after allogeneic stem cell transplant with calcineurin inhibitor and methotrexate. The clonotype comes from a male patient between 45 and 59 years old who received an allogeneic stem cell transplant from an unrelated donor, was CMV-positive, and had chronic GVHD only. The graft donor may account for some of the T cells. The genes are TRBV4-1 and TRBJ2-7; TRBD1 matches 7 bases. CDR3 nucleotide sequence: TGCGCCAGCAGCCAATACGGTAGGGACAGCGACTACGAGCAGTACTTC. Protein product: CASSQYGRDSDYEQYF.